This TCR beta chain stems from a study of beta chain features in type 1 diabetes. Study results and caveats: cDNA-based sequencing might over-represent cells highly expressing TCR. Patients with Type 1 diabetes showed moderately but significantly shorter TCRB CDR3s in all four CD4+ subsets. Although PCR might favor shorter templates, it would do so equally in patients and controls. The similarity of naive, central memory and Treg TCRB repertoires appeared greater among patients than among healthy donors.

Isolation of CD4+ naive, central memory, regulatory and stem cell-like memory cells was achieved by sorting via CD45RO/CCR7/CD25/CD127/CD95/CD27. To note about this clone: What it binds is unknown.

V shed 5 bases and J shed 5 bases, with 12 bases lying between them. Germline V gene data show CDR1 as SEHNR and CDR2 as FQNEAQ (reference sequence). This CDR3 spans 13 amino acids. Every isolated RNA sample was fully reverse transcribed, so sequencing captured expressed TCRB transcripts. The protocol was immunoSEQ multiplex PCR, while the TCRdb copy is restricted to in-frame clones and leaves out a portion. Of around 240,000 clones listed, approximately 16% are singletons. Sequenced: naive CD4+ T cells from blood. This rearrangement joins TRBV7-9 to TRBJ2-5; no clear D. This TCR came from a man aged 30 to 39 with type 1 diabetes. The chain's CDR3 is CASSPPRRETQYF. The CDR3 bases are TGTGCCAGCAGCCCCCCCAGGCGGGAGACCCAGTACTTC.